This T cell receptor beta chain is drawn from a study of blood T cell repertoires in COVID-19. Study background: Samples taken during acute and convalescent COVID-19 were collected in the United States, Italy and Spain.

J lost 3 bases, V lost 1 base, and 6 bases had no gene match. The CDR3 extends over 16 amino acids. Germline V gives CDR1 MNHEY, CDR2 SMNVEV (reference sequence). Libraries were prepared by immunoSEQ multiplex PCR; TCRdb keeps only in-frame clonotypes and omits some of them. The sample has around 94,000 clones, around 80% seen once; the top ten hold around 19%. The genes are TRBV27 and TRBJ2-1; 7 bases line up with TRBD2. The sequenced material came from peripheral blood. This clonotype was obtained from a human donor in a cohort sampled during active COVID-19. The CDR3 spells CASSLLSGRNYNEQFF. The CDR3 region has the DNA TGTGCCAGCAGTTTATTGTCCGGGAGGAACTACAATGAGCAGTTCTTC.